The clone carrying this T cell receptor beta chain occurred many times. This sample is drawn from a study of Graves' ophthalmopathy and Graves' hyperthyroidism. The TCR beta CDR3 regions underwent amplification from RNA transcripts. HTBI primers were employed in first-round RT-PCR, then a second-round multiplex PCR followed. In TCRdb, the multiplex PCR reads were re-called with MiXCR into one record per CDR3 protein. The repertoire holds over a million distinct CDR3 sequences, with about two fifths as singletons. Germline CDR1 is MNHEY and CDR2 is SMNVEV (reference sequence). The CDR3 has 13 residues. V lost 7 bases and J 7 bases, leaving 11 bases between the germline ends.

This TCR was sampled from an adult man with Graves' hyperthyroidism. The sample consisted of peripheral blood or thyroid tissue (not recorded which). V is TRBV27 and J is TRBJ1-6; D might be TRBD1 (6 bases). The CDR3 coding sequence is TGTGCCAGCATGGACAGACTAAATTCACCCCTCCACTTT. Encoded protein: CASMDRLNSPLHF.